The following is a T cell receptor (beta chain) sequence with its context. Here immunoSEQ multiplex PCR was the method, and the copy in TCRdb shows in-frame clones only, minus some. The data show 130,000 to 150,000 clones, 75% to 85% seen once. This specimen belongs to a study of blood T cell repertoires in COVID-19. CDR1 and CDR2 (germline): SGDLS, YYNGEE. CDR3 length: 16 amino acids. V was clipped by 3 bases and J by 5 bases, with 21 bases between them. The receptor's source is a woman in her sixties or seventies with COVID-19, enrolled during active disease. V is TRBV9 and J is TRBJ2-7; perhaps TRBD2 as D (7 bases). Sequencing was done on a sample of peripheral blood. The CDR3 sequence: CASSGGAGADSNEQYF. The DNA for the CDR3 is TGTGCCAGCAGCGGAGGGGCGGGGGCCGATTCCAACGAGCAGTACTTC.